The clone carrying this T cell receptor (beta chain) has a handful of counts. Its matching antigen is unknown. TCRdb itself ran the 5' RACE reads through MiXCR, one entry per CDR3 protein. The sample lists about 520,000 distinct CDR3 sequences, approximately 22% occurring once. These data are taken from a study of identical twins. Study-wide results and caveats: Beta out-of-frame sequences showed weaker excess twin sharing.

The CDR3 is 12 amino acids. Germline V gives CDR1 DFQATT, CDR2 SNEGSKA (reference sequence). These same records also appear under a second study, on T cells expressing NK-cell markers. That source reports: The study did not resolve the HCMV specificity of expanded NKG2C+ T cell clones.

This receptor was identified in a woman aged 18-29 years in good health. The sample comprised CD4+ T cells sorted from blood. The rearrangement joins TRBV20-1 to TRBJ2-3; perhaps TRBD2 as D (6 bases). This chain's CDR3 is CSWTIPPDTQYF. CDR3 DNA sequence: TGCAGCTGGACTATCCCCCCAGATACGCAGTATTTT.